Detailed here is one TCR beta chain. Its target is unknown. Data came from immunoSEQ multiplex PCR; TCRdb stores just in-frame clones and leaves some out. The sample gives around 52,000 clones, about 88% of which show up once; less than 7% is in the top ten. This entry comes from a study of cytomegalovirus exposure and HLA in healthy donors. Findings and caveats of the study: The classifier, whose performance was assessed in both the original and validation cohorts, reportedly diagnosed cytomegalovirus status with high specificity and sensitivity.

Source material: PBMCs. This TCR came from a woman aged 30 to 39 in good health and CMV-seronegative.

CDR3 amino acids: CASSPWGGSSYEQYF. DNA of the CDR3: TGTGCCAGCAGCCCCTGGGGCGGGAGTTCGTACGAGCAGTACTTC. The chain combines TRBV9 with TRBJ2-7, with 7 bases matching TRBD2. The trim removed 4 bases at V and 4 bases at J, leaving 11 bases unmatched. The germline V gene encodes CDR1 SGDLS and CDR2 YYNGEE. The length of the CDR3 is 15 residues.